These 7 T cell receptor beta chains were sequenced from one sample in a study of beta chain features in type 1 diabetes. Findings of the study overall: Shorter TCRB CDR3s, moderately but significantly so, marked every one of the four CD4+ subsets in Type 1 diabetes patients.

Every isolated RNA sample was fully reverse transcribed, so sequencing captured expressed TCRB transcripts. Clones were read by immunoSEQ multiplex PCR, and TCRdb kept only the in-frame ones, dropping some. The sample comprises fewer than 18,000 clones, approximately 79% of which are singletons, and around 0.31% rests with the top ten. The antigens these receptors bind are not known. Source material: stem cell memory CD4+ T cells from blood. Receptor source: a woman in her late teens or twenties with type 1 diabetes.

The CDR3 DNA reads TGTGCCAGCAGTTACCAACTAGCGGGAGGGTCGGAGACCCAGTACTTC. Its protein product is CASSYQLAGGSETQYF. The rearrangement uses TRBV6-5 and TRBJ2-5; the match to TRBD2 covers 13 bases. After removal of 2 bases from V and 5 bases from J, the junction contained 5 bases not matched to a gene. The CDR3 spans 16 residues. From germline, CDR1 is MNHEY and CDR2 SVGAGI.

The CDR3 nucleotides are TGTGCCAGCTCACCAAGGGGCATCCAGGGAGCCAAAAACATTCAGTACTTC. It yields the protein CASSPRGIQGAKNIQYF. The chain employs TRBV18 and TRBJ2-4; D is possibly TRBD1 (5 bases). The CDR3 is 17 residues long. Germline CDR1 is KGHSH and CDR2 is LQKENI. The germline V and J ends were trimmed by 2 bases and 0 bases, with 14 bases remaining between them.

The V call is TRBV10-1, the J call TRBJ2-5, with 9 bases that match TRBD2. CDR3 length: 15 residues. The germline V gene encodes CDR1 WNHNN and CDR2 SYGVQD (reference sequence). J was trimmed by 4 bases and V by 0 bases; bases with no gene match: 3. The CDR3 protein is CASSESLAGAETQYF. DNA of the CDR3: TGCGCCAGCAGTGAGTCGTTAGCGGGAGCAGAGACCCAGTACTTC.

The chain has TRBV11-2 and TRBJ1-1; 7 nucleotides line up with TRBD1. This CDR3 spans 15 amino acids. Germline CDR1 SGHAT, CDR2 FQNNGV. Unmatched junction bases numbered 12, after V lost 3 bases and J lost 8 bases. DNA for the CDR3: TGTGCCAGCAGCTTCAATATTATAGGGGGCGCGGAAGCTTTCTTT. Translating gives CASSFNIIGGAEAFF.

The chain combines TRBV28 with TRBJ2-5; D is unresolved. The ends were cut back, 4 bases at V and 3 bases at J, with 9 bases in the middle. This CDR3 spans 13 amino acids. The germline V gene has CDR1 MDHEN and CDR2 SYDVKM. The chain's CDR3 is CASSSPGKETQYF. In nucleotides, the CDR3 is TGTGCCAGCAGTTCACCGGGTAAAGAGACCCAGTACTTC.

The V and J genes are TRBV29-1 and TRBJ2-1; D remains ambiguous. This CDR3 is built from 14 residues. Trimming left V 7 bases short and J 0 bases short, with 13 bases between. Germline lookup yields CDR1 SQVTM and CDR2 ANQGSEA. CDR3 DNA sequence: TGCAGCGCTATGACTGTTCGCTCCTACAATGAGCAGTTCTTC. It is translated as CSAMTVRSYNEQFF.

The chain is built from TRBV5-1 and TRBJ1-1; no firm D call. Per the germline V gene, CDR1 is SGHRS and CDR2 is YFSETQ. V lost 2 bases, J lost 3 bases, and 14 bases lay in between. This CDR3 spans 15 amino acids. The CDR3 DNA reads TGCGCCAGCAGCTTTACCTCCCCGCGGGACACTGAAGCTTTCTTT. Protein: CASSFTSPRDTEAFF.